The TCR beta chain described here comes from a study of blood T cell repertoires in COVID-19. Study details: Nucleic acid was either cDNA or gDNA, and it came from T cells, B-cell-depleted T cells, or PBMCs.

The study drew participants aged roughly 18 to 95 years from some 24 US areas. This CDR3 is 14 amino acids long. The germline V gene has CDR1 GTSNPN and CDR2 SVGIG (reference sequence). Trimming cost V 4 bases and J 2 bases, with 12 bases left between them. Clones were sequenced by immunoSEQ multiplex PCR, and TCRdb holds only the in-frame ones, with some missing. In the table there are around 430,000 clones, about 86% of which are singletons. This TCR was sampled from a woman in her forties or fifties who had recovered from COVID-19. The chain carries TRBV30 and TRBJ2-1; D might be TRBD1 (6 bases). The specimen was PBMCs or T cells enriched from blood (not recorded which). The CDR3 nucleotides are TGTGCCTGGACCACAGGGTTTGCCTACAATGAGCAGTTCTTC. The encoded protein is CAWTTGFAYNEQFF.